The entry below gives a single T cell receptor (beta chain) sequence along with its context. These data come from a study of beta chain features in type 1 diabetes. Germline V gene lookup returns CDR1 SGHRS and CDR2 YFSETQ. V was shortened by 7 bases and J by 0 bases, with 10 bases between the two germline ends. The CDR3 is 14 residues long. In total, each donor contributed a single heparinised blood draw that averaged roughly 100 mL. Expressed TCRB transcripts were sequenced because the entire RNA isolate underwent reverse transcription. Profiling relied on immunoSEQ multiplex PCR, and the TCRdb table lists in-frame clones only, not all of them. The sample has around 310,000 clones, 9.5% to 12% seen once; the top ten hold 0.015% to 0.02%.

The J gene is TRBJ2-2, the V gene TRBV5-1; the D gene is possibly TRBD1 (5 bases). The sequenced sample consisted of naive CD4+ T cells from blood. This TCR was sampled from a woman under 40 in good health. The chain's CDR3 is CASGAESNTGELFF. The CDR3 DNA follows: TGCGCCAGCGGGGCGGAATCGAACACCGGGGAGCTGTTTTTT.